A single TCR beta chain is shown here with its context. There is no known antigen for this receptor. There are no base qualities to consult, and no much larger clone falls within one base. The trial excluded patients who had a history of autoimmune disease or who were on systemic immunosuppression. Peripheral blood for TCR sequencing was collected from all dose cohorts at baseline, on cycle 4 day 1, and on cycle 7 day 1. The samples were drawn from a first-in-human, open-label, multicenter phase I dose-escalation trial of ivuxolimab. The trial enrolled adults with locally advanced or metastatic head and neck squamous cell, hepatocellular, melanoma or renal cell carcinoma. Before TCR sequencing, CD4+ and CD8+ T cells were separately sorted from peripheral blood. The entry originates in a study of OX40 agonist ivuxolimab in advanced cancers. About the full investigation: Ivuxolimab, which targeted the costimulatory receptor OX40 (CD134), was an agonistic, fully human IgG2 monoclonal antibody. Of the 50 to 55 patients in dose escalation, about 20 had hepatocellular carcinoma, some 15 had melanoma, 9 had renal cell carcinoma and 9 had head and neck cancer. In the dose-escalation cohort, around four fifths of patients were male, and the mean age was approximately 60 years, with a range of about 20 to 79. The paper describes the monotherapy dose-escalation part (N of about 54 patients) of the phase I trial of ivuxolimab. Peripheral TCRbeta sequencing aimed to test whether ivuxolimab altered TCR sequence diversity and caused clonal T-cell expansion. Partial responses occurred in three dose-escalation patients: two with cutaneous melanoma and one with hepatocellular carcinoma. Intravenous ivuxolimab was administered to patients every 2 weeks at six dose levels: 0.01, 0.1, 0.3, 1.5, 3 and 10 mg/kg. Prior anti-PD-1, anti-PD-L1 or anti-CTLA-4 therapy was permitted, and 30% to 50% of dose-escalation patients had received checkpoint inhibitors.

The paper as a whole reports these results and caveats: At doses from 0.1 to 3.0 mg/kg, clonal expansion was seen in both CD4+ and CD8+ blood T cells between baseline and week 6. In the 0.1-3.0 mg/kg groups, partial responders were among the patients with the lowest normalized peripheral clonal expansion, particularly in CD8+ T cells. Antigen specificity was not determined for the clonally expanded peripheral T cells. After ivuxolimab, expanded clones were on average more numerous among CD8+ T cells than among CD4+ T cells. Low levels of normalized T-cell clonal expansion were also shown by some nonresponding patients.

Reading the germline V gene gives CDR1 MNHNS and CDR2 SASEGT. Relative to germline, V is 4 bases shorter and J is 8 bases shorter, with 11 bases between their ends. Counted from cysteine to phenylalanine, this CDR3 has 13 amino acids. The sequence is cut down to CDR3 DNA, 39 bases in frame from base 1. Genomic DNA was isolated from the sorted cells so that the TCRbeta CDR3 region could be sequenced. The immunoSEQ Assay was used to sequence the TCRbeta CDR3 regions. TCRdb limited this immuneACCESS table to in-frame rearrangements with V and J called. A share of clones is missing; checked studies link under half to unresolved V genes, and the rest is unexplained. The sample yields fewer than 50,000 clones; about 91% were counted once. Of the sample, around 30% is held by the ten largest clones.

The sample here was CD4+ or CD8+ T cells sorted from blood, taken in a trial of the OX40 agonist ivuxolimab. The rearrangement combines TRBV6-1 with TRBJ1-4; no D gene is confidently identified. The TCR was taken from an adult with an advanced solid tumor such as melanoma, head and neck, liver or kidney cancer. CDR3 region: CASSGYQKEKLFF. The nucleotide sequence reads as follows: TGTGCCAGCAGTGGTTACCAGAAAGAAAAACTGTTTTTT.